This is a list of T cell receptor beta chains from one sample in a study of long-term antiretroviral therapy in people with HIV. TCRdb's copy holds only in-frame clones and misses some; the assay was immunoSEQ multiplex PCR. The table shows roughly 40,000 clones, with approximately 94% occurring only once. The sample was unsorted PBMCs, taken 9.2 years after starting antiretroviral therapy. Every receptor here comes from a young man with HIV. CDR3s include the opening cysteine and the closing phenylalanine or tryptophan. The order of the fields is J gene, V gene, clone size, D gene, CDR3 length, CDR3 protein, CDR3 DNA. D genes are given only for firm matches. Not every row has a clone size; where given, it reads once, few, many or a size class.

>TRBJ1-5|TRBV5-8|-|-|16
CASSSGIQGINQPQHF
TGTGCCAGCAGCTCGGGTATTCAGGGAATCAATCAGCCCCAGCATTTT
>TRBJ2-2|TRBV29-1|-|-|11
CSVGTAGELFF
TGCAGCGTTGGGACAGCCGGGGAGCTGTTTTTT
>TRBJ2-7|TRBV5-1|-|-|12
CASSQDSYEQYF
TGCGCCAGCAGCCAAGATTCCTACGAGCAGTACTTC
>TRBJ1-4|TRBV7-6|-|-|19
CASSLVSARLIATNEKLFF
TGTGCCAGCAGCTTAGTATCGGCCCGGCTTATTGCAACTAATGAAAAACTGTTTTTT
>TRBJ1-2|TRBV5-1|-|-|13
CASSSSGFGGYTF
TGCGCCAGCAGCTCCTCGGGTTTCGGTGGCTACACCTTC
>TRBJ1-2|TRBV5-8|-|TRBD1|13
CASSQGQGEVNTF
TGTGCCAGCAGCCAGGGACAGGGGGAAGTAAACACCTTC
>TRBJ1-4|TRBV19|-|-|14
CASRMGVTNEKLFF
TGTGCCAGTCGTATGGGCGTAACTAATGAAAAACTGTTTTTT
>TRBJ1-2|TRBV9|-|-|17
CASSVEARTDPNYGYTF
TGTGCCAGCAGCGTAGAGGCAAGGACCGACCCTAACTATGGCTACACCTTC
>TRBJ2-2|TRBV28|-|TRBD1|14
CASGTGGNTGELFF
TGTGCCAGCGGGACAGGGGGTAACACCGGGGAGCTGTTTTTT
>TRBJ2-3|TRBV29-1|-|-|15
CSVARLATSTDTQYF
TGCAGCGTAGCAAGACTCGCAACCAGCACAGATACGCAGTATTTT
>TRBJ1-2|TRBV6-6|once|-|14
CASSSPTANYGYTF
TGTGCCAGCAGTTCCCCGACAGCTAACTATGGCTACACCTTC
>TRBJ2-1|TRBV6-5|-|TRBD2|15
CASSSPGGRWIEQFF
TGTGCCAGCAGTTCTCCGGGAGGGAGGTGGATTGAGCAGTTCTTC
>TRBJ2-3|TRBV5-1|-|-|15
CASSLQSGAQDTQYF
TGCGCCAGCAGCTTACAAAGTGGGGCCCAAGATACGCAGTATTTT
>TRBJ2-1|TRBV6-6|-|TRBD2|16
CASSWPLAGVGNEQFF
TGTGCCAGCAGTTGGCCTCTAGCGGGGGTGGGGAATGAGCAGTTCTTC
>TRBJ1-2|TRBV5-1|-|TRBD1|13
CASSSGQGVGYTF
TGCGCCAGCAGCTCGGGACAGGGGGTTGGCTACACCTTC
>TRBJ2-5|TRBV10-2|-|TRBD1|16
CASSEWGSGGQETQYF
TGCGCCAGCAGTGAGTGGGGGTCAGGGGGCCAAGAGACCCAGTACTTC
>TRBJ2-5|TRBV19|-|-|13
CASSSPQSVTQYF
TGTGCCAGTAGTAGTCCCCAGTCAGTGACCCAGTACTTC
>TRBJ1-5|TRBV7-9|-|-|15
CASSPTGHINQPQHF
TGTGCCAGCAGCCCAACGGGACACATCAATCAGCCCCAGCATTTT
>TRBJ1-2|TRBV5-1|-|-|14
CASSLASEGYGYTF
TGCGCCAGCAGCTTGGCGTCCGAGGGCTATGGCTACACCTTC
>TRBJ1-5|TRBV6-5|-|-|13
CASRMASNQPQHF
TGTGCCAGCAGAATGGCTAGCAATCAGCCCCAGCATTTT
>TRBJ2-3|TRBV5-8|-|-|11
CASSLADTQYF
TGTGCCAGCAGCTTGGCAGATACGCAGTATTTT
>TRBJ1-1|TRBV9|-|-|14
CASSPDGTHTEAFF
TGTGCCAGCAGCCCCGATGGGACCCACACTGAAGCTTTCTTT
>TRBJ1-2|TRBV6-1|-|-|14
CASSEAGQLWGYTF
TGTGCCAGCAGTGAAGCAGGACAGCTGTGGGGCTACACCTTC
>TRBJ1-1|TRBV6-6|-|-|12
CASSRGYTEAFF
TGTGCCAGCAGCCGGGGGTACACTGAAGCTTTCTTT
>TRBJ2-3|TRBV11-3|-|-|15
CASSLGLPPTDTQYF
TGTGCCAGCAGCTTAGGTCTACCCCCCACAGATACGCAGTATTTT
>TRBJ2-1|TRBV5-5|-|TRBD2|19
CASSLAGLAGGRTYNEQFF
TGTGCCAGCAGCTTGGCGGGACTAGCGGGGGGGCGCACCTACAATGAGCAGTTCTTC
>TRBJ2-2|TRBV5-1|-|-|13
CASNAWGDGELFF
TGCGCCAGCAACGCTTGGGGGGACGGGGAGCTGTTTTTT
>TRBJ1-5|TRBV2|-|-|16
CASSENRERLDQPQHF
TGTGCCAGCAGTGAGAACAGGGAAAGGCTCGATCAGCCCCAGCATTTT
>TRBJ2-1|TRBV5-1|-|-|15
CASSLAPGASNEQFF
TGCGCCAGCAGCTTGGCCCCAGGAGCCTCTAATGAGCAGTTCTTC
>TRBJ2-5|TRBV7-8|-|TRBD2|17
CASSLVGAGGLSQTQYF
TGTGCCAGCAGCTTAGTGGGAGCGGGGGGGCTGAGTCAGACCCAGTACTTC
>TRBJ1-1|TRBV19|-|-|15
CASSPRQAVNTEAFF
TGTGCCAGTAGTCCACGACAGGCAGTGAACACTGAAGCTTTCTTT
>TRBJ2-5|TRBV6-5|-|-|16
CASSYTFQPALETQYF
TGTGCCAGCAGTTACACCTTTCAACCGGCACTTGAGACCCAGTACTTC
>TRBJ2-7|TRBV7-6|-|-|16
CASSSLVGVIVGEQYF
TGTGCCAGCAGCTCCCTGGTGGGGGTTATTGTTGGCGAGCAGTACTTC
>TRBJ2-7|TRBV6-6|once|TRBD1|16
CASSKMGTGGTYEQYF
TGTGCCAGCAGTAAGATGGGGACAGGGGGAACCTACGAGCAGTACTTC
>TRBJ2-2|TRBV27|-|-|15
CASSSPRGNTGELFF
TGTGCCAGCAGTTCCCCTCGAGGGAACACCGGGGAGCTGTTTTTT
>TRBJ2-6|TRBV19|-|TRBD1|13
CAGRQGGANVLTF
TGTGCCGGCAGACAGGGAGGGGCCAACGTCCTGACTTTC
>TRBJ2-1|TRBV6-5|-|TRBD2|15
CASSQTSGGNSEQFF
TGTGCCAGCAGTCAAACTAGCGGGGGAAACAGTGAGCAGTTCTTC
>TRBJ2-5|TRBV11-2|-|-|19
CASSSPRGPGLASHETQYF
TGTGCCAGCAGCTCGCCGCGAGGGCCCGGCCTCGCTTCCCATGAGACCCAGTACTTC
>TRBJ2-1|TRBV27|-|-|11
CASSLYNEQFF
TGTGCCAGCAGTTTGTATAATGAGCAGTTCTTC
>TRBJ2-7|TRBV5-4|-|-|12
CASSLGGVEQYF
TGTGCCAGCAGCTTAGGAGGTGTCGAGCAGTACTTC
>TRBJ2-7|TRBV6-1|-|-|19
CASSEVLRGPLSVGYEQYF
TGTGCCAGCAGTGAGGTACTCAGGGGACCCCTCTCAGTGGGCTACGAGCAGTACTTC
>TRBJ2-5|TRBV27|-|TRBD1|15
CASRDRDRGWETQYF
TGTGCCAGCAGGGATCGAGACAGGGGGTGGGAGACCCAGTACTTC